This is a list of T cell receptor beta chains from one sample in a study of shared clonotypes between healthy human individuals. Assay: immunoSEQ multiplex PCR; the TCRdb copy retains only in-frame clones and omits some. The sample lists more than 2,000,000 clones, over 85% seen once, with over 0.12% in the top ten. Sequencing was performed on naive CD4+ T cells sorted from blood. The receptors were gathered from a man aged 18 to 29 in good health. The CDR3 runs from the conserved cysteine through the conserved F or W. D genes are given only for firm matches. The size field is filled for only some rows; it gives once, few, many or a size class.

>TRBD2|TRBJ2-5|.|TRBV7-8
TGTGCCAGCAGCCAAACCCACGGGGGGGCCCAGACCCAGTACTTC
CASSQTHGGAQTQYF
>.|TRBJ1-1|once|TRBV15
TGTGCCACCAGCAGAGTCCCCAGCTTTGAAGCTTTCTTT
CATSRVPSFEAFF
>.|TRBJ1-1|few|TRBV19
TGTGCCAGTAGCTCGACAGTGAACACTGAAGCTTTCTTT
CASSSTVNTEAFF
>.|TRBJ2-3|.|TRBV7-2
TGTGCCAGCAGCTTAGGACTAGGAGGGACCACAGATACGCAGTATTTT
CASSLGLGGTTDTQYF
>.|TRBJ1-2|.|TRBV30
TGTGCCTGGTCATCAGGGGTCTATGGCTACACCTTC
CAWSSGVYGYTF
>TRBD1|TRBJ2-3|.|TRBV5-6
TGTGCCAGCAGCGAGATTGTAAAACCGGGACAGCGCCTAGATACGCAGTATTTT
CASSEIVKPGQRLDTQYF
>.|TRBJ2-5|once|TRBV5-5
TGTGCCAGCAGCTTGGGACCTCAAGAGACCCAGTACTTC
CASSLGPQETQYF
>.|TRBJ2-5|.|TRBV7-3
TGTGCCAGCAGCTTAAACATCCAAGAGACCCAGTACTTC
CASSLNIQETQYF
>.|TRBJ2-3|.|TRBV9
TGTGCCAGCAGCGCCGGACTCCCGATCAGCACAGATACGCAGTATTTT
CASSAGLPISTDTQYF
>.|TRBJ2-7|.|TRBV21-1
TGTGCCAGCAGCTCCCGGGACAGGGCATATGAGCAGTACTTC
CASSSRDRAYEQYF
>.|TRBJ1-4|.|TRBV18
TGTGCCAGCTCACCGCAAACCAGGAATGAAAAACTGTTTTTT
CASSPQTRNEKLFF
>TRBD1|TRBJ1-1|once|TRBV2
TGTGCCAGCAGCCCAGGACAGGGGGCAAGATCGAACACTGAAGCTTTCTTT
CASSPGQGARSNTEAFF
>.|TRBJ2-7|once|TRBV28
TGTGCCAGCAGGGCCCGACCCCTCGAGCAGTACTTC
CASRARPLEQYF
>.|TRBJ1-3|.|TRBV11-2
TGTGCCAGCAGCCCCCTAGAGGGGGCCATATATTTT
CASSPLEGAIYF
>.|TRBJ2-1|.|TRBV5-1
TGCGCCAGCAGCTTGTTGCGAAGCTCCTACAATGAGCAGTTCTTC
CASSLLRSSYNEQFF
>TRBD1|TRBJ2-1|.|TRBV9
TGTGCCAGCAGCCGTACAGGGGACCTCAATGAGCAGTTCTTC
CASSRTGDLNEQFF
>TRBD1|TRBJ1-6|.|TRBV5-5
TGTGCCAGCAGCTTGGCGGCCTGGCGTGGACAGGGGTTTAATTCACCCCTCCACTTT
CASSLAAWRGQGFNSPLHF
>.|TRBJ2-2|.|TRBV5-1
TGCGCCAGCAGCTTGAGGGGTCGTGGCACCGGGGAGCTGTTTTTT
CASSLRGRGTGELFF
>TRBD2|TRBJ2-3|.|TRBV7-7
TGTGCTAGCAGCTCGGGACTAGCGGGGCACACAGATACGCAGTATTTT
CASSSGLAGHTDTQYF
>TRBD1|TRBJ1-2|.|TRBV10-2
TGCGCCAGCAGTGAAGGATTGGGGACAGGGGGCCCCTATGGCTACACCTTC
CASSEGLGTGGPYGYTF
>TRBD1|TRBJ1-2|once|TRBV18
TGTGCCAGCTCACCACCGGGACAGTCCGGCTATGGCTACACCTTC
CASSPPGQSGYGYTF
>.|TRBJ2-5|.|TRBV5-1
TGCGCCAGCAGAGTCGGCGGGGAAGAGACCCAGTACTTC
CASRVGGEETQYF
>.|TRBJ2-5|.|TRBV7-9
TGTGCCAGCAGCTTAGGGCACTCGCGGGAGACCCAGTACTTC
CASSLGHSRETQYF
>.|TRBJ2-7|.|TRBV5-4
TGTGCCAGCAGCCGCCGGGACGGAGCCTACGAGCAGTACTTC
CASSRRDGAYEQYF
>.|TRBJ2-5|.|TRBV2
TGTGCCAGCAGTGAAAGCGACCGGGCTGGGACCCAGTACTTC
CASSESDRAGTQYF
>.|TRBJ2-5|.|TRBV11-2
TGTGCCAGCAGCCCACGGCCGTTGGTTGGTGATGGTGAGACCCAGTACTTC
CASSPRPLVGDGETQYF
>TRBD2|TRBJ2-5|once|TRBV5-4
TGTGCCAGCAGCTTGGGCCCCGCTAGCGGGACTCAAGAGACCCAGTACTTC
CASSLGPASGTQETQYF
>TRBD2|TRBJ2-3|.|TRBV30
TGTGCCTGGAGCCTTAGCGGGTCAGATACGCAGTATTTT
CAWSLSGSDTQYF
>.|TRBJ1-1|.|TRBV7-6
TGTGCCAGCAGCTTAGAGGTGAACATCATCGGGAACACTGAAGCTTTCTTT
CASSLEVNIIGNTEAFF
>.|TRBJ2-7|.|TRBV5-6
TGTGCCAGCAGTCTTGGACAGAAGTACGAGCAGTACTTC
CASSLGQKYEQYF
>.|TRBJ1-2|.|TRBV4-1
TGCGCCAGCAGCCAACCCGGGAGTAACTATGGCTACACCTTC
CASSQPGSNYGYTF
>.|TRBJ2-5|.|TRBV7-2
TGTGCCAGCAGCTTAACGACAGTCCAAGAGACCCAGTACTTC
CASSLTTVQETQYF
>.|TRBJ2-5|once|TRBV5-4
TGTGCCAGCAGCTTGTCCCGGGAGACCCAGTACTTC
CASSLSRETQYF
>.|TRBJ1-3|.|TRBV2
TGTGCCAGCAGTGAACAGGGGTCTGGAAACACCATATATTTT
CASSEQGSGNTIYF
>TRBD1|TRBJ1-1|.|TRBV7-9
TGTGCCAGCGACCGAGGCGACAGGGAGGGCACTGAAGCTTTCTTT
CASDRGDREGTEAFF
>.|TRBJ1-1|.|TRBV6-5
TGTGCCAGCAGTTACATTCGGAACACTGAAGCTTTCTTT
CASSYIRNTEAFF
>.|TRBJ2-3|.|TRBV7-8
TGTGCCAGCAGCTTAGTACCCCCGGGAAGCAGTAGGATAGATACGCAGTATTTT
CASSLVPPGSSRIDTQYF
>.|TRBJ2-5|.|TRBV5-4
TGTGCCAGCAGCTTAAGTTCAGCAAAACAAGAGACCCAGTACTTC
CASSLSSAKQETQYF
>TRBD2|TRBJ2-2|once|TRBV5-6
TGTGCCAGCAGCCTCGGGACTACTCGAATCGGGGAGCTGTTTTTT
CASSLGTTRIGELFF
>TRBD1|TRBJ2-3|.|TRBV4-3
TGCGCCAGCAGCCAAGAAAACAGGGGGAACACAGATACGCAGTATTTT
CASSQENRGNTDTQYF
>TRBD1|TRBJ1-2|.|TRBV30
TGTGCCTGGACAGGGGGAGGGGATGGCTACACCTTC
CAWTGGGDGYTF
>.|TRBJ1-3|.|TRBV15
TGTGCCACCAGCAGAGATCCGGGGCCTGGAAACACCATATATTTT
CATSRDPGPGNTIYF
>TRBD2|TRBJ2-3|few|TRBV5-1
TGCGCCAGCAGCTTGGGGACTAGCGGTAGCACAGATACGCAGTATTTT
CASSLGTSGSTDTQYF
>.|TRBJ1-6|.|TRBV2
TGTGCCAGCAGTGAAGCGCTTAGGGGTGCCCTCCACTTT
CASSEALRGALHF
>.|TRBJ1-2|.|TRBV30
TGTGCCTGGAGTGTACGAGTAGGACCTAACTATGGCTACACCTTC
CAWSVRVGPNYGYTF
>.|TRBJ1-1|.|TRBV18
TGTGCCAGCTCACCCGGGAACACTGAAGCTTTCTTT
CASSPGNTEAFF
>TRBD1|TRBJ1-3|.|TRBV28
TGTGCCAGCAGTGGGACAGTAGGAAACACCATATATTTT
CASSGTVGNTIYF
>TRBD1|TRBJ1-6|.|TRBV7-2
TGTGCCAGCAGACCGCCGGGACAGGGCTTTTCACCCCTCCACTTT
CASRPPGQGFSPLHF
>TRBD1|TRBJ1-2|.|TRBV5-1
TGCGCCAGCGCGGGACAGGCGATCTATGGCTACACCTTC
CASAGQAIYGYTF
>.|TRBJ2-3|.|TRBV30
TGTGCCTGGAGTGGGGGGGTCCTCGATACGCAGTATTTT
CAWSGGVLDTQYF
>.|TRBJ1-1|.|TRBV4-1
TGCGCCAGCAGCCAAGTCGATGCAGGCGGGGGTAGGACTGAAGCTTTCTTT
CASSQVDAGGGRTEAFF
>.|TRBJ2-2|.|TRBV5-1
TGCGCCAGCCGCCGGGACTCATCCACCGGGGAGCTGTTTTTT
CASRRDSSTGELFF